The rows below give T cell receptor beta chains drawn from one sample of a study of T-cell reconstitution after alpha-beta-depleted transplantation in children. TCRdb re-called the PCR reads with MiXCR, one entry per CDR3 protein. The top ten clones hold less than 40% of a sample with some 200,000 distinct CDR3 sequences, about 8.7% of them seen once. The sequenced sample was PBMCs, mostly from graft donor cells, obtained 360 days after TCRalphabeta/CD19-depleted stem cell transplant. Receptors were obtained from a male patient between 2 and 10 years old who had a stem cell transplant for acute myeloid leukemia, so the T cells may come from the graft donor. CDR3s include the opening cysteine and the closing phenylalanine or tryptophan. A D gene is named only where the DNA matches it firmly. Size is stated for part of the rows, as once, few or many counts, or as a class when the clone is expanded.

d_gene: -; j_gene: TRBJ2-7; v_gene: TRBV6-5; abundance: -; CDR3aa: CASSHPTGEALYEQYF; CDR3nt: TGTGCCAGCAGTCATCCAACGGGGGAGGCTCTCTACGAGCAGTACTTC
d_gene: TRBD2; j_gene: TRBJ2-3; v_gene: TRBV5-1; abundance: many; CDR3aa: CASSFSSGRADTQYF; CDR3nt: TGCGCCAGCAGCTTTTCTAGCGGGAGAGCAGATACGCAGTATTTT
d_gene: -; j_gene: TRBJ2-3; v_gene: TRBV7-2; abundance: many; CDR3aa: CASSLVPGPDTQYF; CDR3nt: TGTGCCAGCAGCTTAGTTCCGGGCCCAGATACGCAGTATTTT
d_gene: -; j_gene: TRBJ1-2; v_gene: TRBV29-1; abundance: many; CDR3aa: CSVVPNDYGYTF; CDR3nt: TGCAGCGTTGTCCCAAACGACTATGGCTACACCTTC
d_gene: -; j_gene: TRBJ2-1; v_gene: TRBV10-3; abundance: -; CDR3aa: CAITPRQDNEQFF; CDR3nt: TGTGCCATCACCCCGAGACAGGACAATGAGCAGTTCTTC
d_gene: -; j_gene: TRBJ2-5; v_gene: TRBV11-3; abundance: few; CDR3aa: CASSEGKDVQETQYF; CDR3nt: TGTGCCAGCAGCGAGGGGAAAGACGTCCAAGAGACCCAGTACTTC
d_gene: TRBD2; j_gene: TRBJ2-1; v_gene: TRBV7-2; abundance: -; CDR3aa: CASSLTSGEQFF; CDR3nt: TGTGCCAGCAGCCTGACTAGCGGTGAGCAGTTCTTC
d_gene: TRBD2; j_gene: TRBJ2-5; v_gene: TRBV9; abundance: many; CDR3aa: CASSVVGTIQETQYF; CDR3nt: TGTGCCAGCAGCGTAGTGGGGACTATCCAAGAGACCCAGTACTTC
d_gene: TRBD1; j_gene: TRBJ2-7; v_gene: TRBV29-1; abundance: many; CDR3aa: CSVEAGTGSYEQYF; CDR3nt: TGCAGCGTTGAAGCGGGGACAGGCTCCTACGAGCAGTACTTC
d_gene: -; j_gene: TRBJ2-3; v_gene: TRBV18; abundance: few; CDR3aa: CASSPFSGDTDTQYF; CDR3nt: TGTGCCAGCTCACCATTTTCGGGGGACACAGATACGCAGTATTTT
d_gene: -; j_gene: TRBJ1-5; v_gene: TRBV5-1; abundance: few; CDR3aa: CASSLAGNQPQHF; CDR3nt: TGCGCCAGCAGCTTGGCGGGGAATCAGCCCCAGCATTTT
d_gene: TRBD2; j_gene: TRBJ2-7; v_gene: TRBV5-1; abundance: many; CDR3aa: CASSLGTSGSYEQYF; CDR3nt: TGCGCCAGCAGTTTAGGGACTAGCGGGAGCTACGAGCAGTACTTC
d_gene: -; j_gene: TRBJ2-1; v_gene: TRBV9; abundance: many; CDR3aa: CASSARAPSYNEQFF; CDR3nt: TGTGCCAGCAGCGCCCGGGCCCCGAGCTACAATGAGCAGTTCTTC
d_gene: -; j_gene: TRBJ2-1; v_gene: TRBV4-2; abundance: -; CDR3aa: CASSPERNEQFF; CDR3nt: TGTGCCAGCAGTCCCGAGCGAAATGAGCAGTTCTTC
d_gene: TRBD1; j_gene: TRBJ2-3; v_gene: TRBV7-6; abundance: few; CDR3aa: CASSLKPGQGIPYF; CDR3nt: TGTGCCAGCAGCTTGAAACCGGGACAGGGTATTCCGTATTTT
d_gene: TRBD1; j_gene: TRBJ2-1; v_gene: TRBV30; abundance: few; CDR3aa: CAWSGRDRTNEQFF; CDR3nt: TGTGCCTGGAGTGGGCGGGACAGGACTAATGAGCAGTTCTTC
d_gene: TRBD1; j_gene: TRBJ2-3; v_gene: TRBV29-1; abundance: -; CDR3aa: CSGANRGNTDTQYF; CDR3nt: TGCAGCGGCGCTAACAGGGGAAACACAGATACGCAGTATTTT
d_gene: -; j_gene: TRBJ2-1; v_gene: TRBV28; abundance: few; CDR3aa: CASSLEGAPSYNEQFF; CDR3nt: TGTGCCAGCAGTTTGGAGGGGGCCCCCTCCTACAATGAGCAGTTCTTC
d_gene: -; j_gene: TRBJ2-1; v_gene: TRBV11-1; abundance: many; CDR3aa: CASSLAMRPGVEQFF; CDR3nt: TGTGCCAGCAGCTTAGCCATGAGGCCGGGAGTTGAGCAGTTCTTC
d_gene: TRBD1; j_gene: TRBJ1-5; v_gene: TRBV27; abundance: few; CDR3aa: CASSPTGKDQPQHF; CDR3nt: TGTGCCAGCAGCCCGACAGGGAAAGATCAGCCCCAGCATTTT
d_gene: -; j_gene: TRBJ2-1; v_gene: TRBV30; abundance: few; CDR3aa: CAWAESSYNEQFF; CDR3nt: TGTGCCTGGGCCGAGAGCTCCTACAATGAGCAGTTCTTC
d_gene: -; j_gene: TRBJ2-3; v_gene: TRBV18; abundance: -; CDR3aa: CASSPSGGATDTQYF; CDR3nt: TGTGCCAGCTCACCATCCGGGGGAGCCACAGATACGCAGTATTTT
d_gene: -; j_gene: TRBJ2-2; v_gene: TRBV5-5; abundance: -; CDR3aa: CASSLTGSGELFF; CDR3nt: TGTGCCAGCAGCTTGACAGGGTCCGGGGAGCTGTTTTTT
d_gene: -; j_gene: TRBJ2-1; v_gene: TRBV10-3; abundance: few; CDR3aa: CATHRWERHSSYNEQFF; CDR3nt: TGTGCCACACACAGATGGGAACGGCACAGCTCCTACAATGAGCAGTTCTTC
d_gene: TRBD2; j_gene: TRBJ2-4; v_gene: TRBV30; abundance: -; CDR3aa: CASTVSGRAGENIQYF; CDR3nt: TGTGCCTCCACCGTTAGCGGGAGGGCCGGTGAAAACATTCAGTACTTC
d_gene: -; j_gene: TRBJ2-2; v_gene: TRBV5-6; abundance: -; CDR3aa: CASSLGDRDTGELFF; CDR3nt: TGTGCCAGCAGCTTGGGTGACAGAGACACCGGGGAGCTGTTTTTT
d_gene: -; j_gene: TRBJ1-1; v_gene: TRBV20-1; abundance: -; CDR3aa: CSANDPWGGTEAFF; CDR3nt: TGCAGTGCTAACGACCCTTGGGGGGGGACTGAAGCTTTCTTT
d_gene: TRBD2; j_gene: TRBJ2-2; v_gene: TRBV7-7; abundance: -; CDR3aa: CASSALAGESGELFF; CDR3nt: TGTGCTAGCAGCGCCCTAGCGGGAGAGTCAGGGGAGCTGTTTTTT
d_gene: TRBD2; j_gene: TRBJ2-3; v_gene: TRBV7-7; abundance: -; CDR3aa: CASSPRSASAGADTQYF; CDR3nt: TGTGCTAGCAGCCCTAGAAGTGCTAGCGCGGGGGCAGATACGCAGTATTTT
d_gene: -; j_gene: TRBJ2-7; v_gene: TRBV5-5; abundance: -; CDR3aa: CASSLGVGLGSYEQYF; CDR3nt: TGTGCCAGCAGCTTGGGTGTGGGCTTAGGCTCCTACGAGCAGTACTTC
d_gene: -; j_gene: TRBJ2-5; v_gene: TRBV29-1; abundance: -; CDR3aa: CSVEEWGEGAKDTWYQETQYF; CDR3nt: TGCAGCGTTGAAGAGTGGGGGGAAGGGGCGAAGGACACCTGGTACCAAGAGACCCAGTACTTC
d_gene: -; j_gene: TRBJ2-2; v_gene: TRBV12-3/TRBV12-4; abundance: -; CDR3aa: CASSFGVRGQAGELFF; CDR3nt: TGTGCCAGCAGTTTCGGTGTCAGGGGTCAGGCCGGGGAGCTGTTTTTT
d_gene: -; j_gene: TRBJ2-7; v_gene: TRBV3-1; abundance: -; CDR3aa: CASSTTNRVSGEQYF; CDR3nt: TGTGCCAGCAGCACCACGAACAGGGTTTCGGGCGAGCAGTACTTC
d_gene: -; j_gene: TRBJ2-1; v_gene: TRBV5-1; abundance: many; CDR3aa: CASSLTLLGHEQFF; CDR3nt: TGCGCCAGCAGCTTGACCCTCTTGGGTCATGAGCAGTTCTTC
d_gene: TRBD2; j_gene: TRBJ2-7; v_gene: TRBV7-2; abundance: few; CDR3aa: CASSFLAGPSYEQYF; CDR3nt: TGTGCCAGCAGCTTTCTAGCGGGCCCCTCCTACGAGCAGTACTTC
d_gene: -; j_gene: TRBJ2-7; v_gene: TRBV20-1; abundance: -; CDR3aa: CSAGDALTGSYEQYF; CDR3nt: TGCAGTGCCGGAGATGCGCTTACGGGCTCCTACGAGCAGTACTTC
d_gene: TRBD1; j_gene: TRBJ2-5; v_gene: TRBV11-2; abundance: -; CDR3aa: CASSLYLRDRRKTQYF; CDR3nt: TGTGCCAGCAGCTTATACCTCCGGGACAGGCGAAAGACCCAGTACTTC
d_gene: -; j_gene: TRBJ2-7; v_gene: TRBV6-6; abundance: many; CDR3aa: CASTPNSYEQYF; CDR3nt: TGTGCCAGCACTCCAAACTCTTACGAGCAGTACTTC
d_gene: TRBD1; j_gene: TRBJ2-4; v_gene: TRBV12-3/TRBV12-4; abundance: many; CDR3aa: CASSAYPGQGPKNIQYF; CDR3nt: TGTGCCAGCAGTGCTTATCCGGGACAGGGGCCCAAAAACATTCAGTACTTC